This T cell receptor beta chain was identified in a study of human T cells and chemical hapten exposure. Specified time point: patch test 1, 2 weeks after DPC sensitization. The treatment here: therapeutic diphenylcyclopropenone sensitization with weekly scalp DPC. Germline assignment: CDR1 SEHNR and CDR2 FQNEAQ (reference sequence). The CDR3 length is 14 residues. The V gene lost 1 base and the J gene lost 7 bases, with 14 bases spanning the gap. TCRdb reprocessed the RACE reads with MiXCR, giving one entry per CDR3 protein. Found here are some 400,000 distinct CDR3 sequences, 4% to 5.5% of them singletons; the top ten hold around 2.3%.

The rearrangement uses TRBV7-9 and TRBJ2-7; D uncertain. Sequenced here: whole blood, sampled in connection with sensitization to the hapten diphenylcyclopropenone (DPC). The clonotype originates from a woman in her 50s with alopecia areata. Some clones in this sample may be carry-over from other donors' samples. Here the CDR3 reads CASSLGPRLGEQYF. CDR3 DNA sequence: TGTGCCAGCAGCTTAGGACCCCGCCTGGGGGAGCAGTACTTC.